The clone carrying this TCR beta chain was recorded a few times. The data were produced by immunoSEQ multiplex PCR, yet TCRdb's version contains in-frame clones alone and is incomplete. The data show 200,000 to 300,000 clones, roughly 79% seen once. The data were taken from a study of blood T cell repertoires in COVID-19. Background on the study: The samples span acute and convalescent COVID-19 from the United States, Italy and Spain.

The sequence was obtained from a woman of 80 years or more with COVID-19, enrolled during active disease. Sequenced: peripheral blood.

The CDR3 protein is CASSATGFGYTF. CDR3 coding DNA: TGTGCCAGTAGCGCCACAGGGTTTGGCTACACCTTC. The chain couples TRBV19 to TRBJ1-2; D is possibly TRBD1 (6 bases). Germline lookup yields CDR1 LNHDA and CDR2 SQIVND (reference sequence). The germline V and J ends were trimmed by 6 bases and 7 bases, with 12 bases remaining between them. The CDR3 consists of 12 residues.